Sequencing of this T cell receptor (beta chain) was carried out in a study of T cells after yellow fever vaccination. Study-level results: A secondary response was less intense yet reached its peak sooner, at day 5 versus 15.

From germline, CDR1 is LGHNA and CDR2 YSLEER. The V gene lost 0 bases and the J gene lost 2 bases, with 9 bases spanning the gap. This CDR3 has 15 residues. TCRdb ran MiXCR on the 5' RACE reads and lists one entry per CDR3 protein. The table records hundreds of thousands of distinct CDR3 sequences, roughly 14% of them present only once. A remark on this clonotype: Its target is not known.

This specimen consisted of PBMCs, obtained on the day of the yellow fever booster vaccination. The chain combines TRBV4-3 with TRBJ2-3; D call uncertain. The sequence derives from a man aged 25-45 years who received the YFV17D yellow fever vaccine. The CDR3 coding sequence is TGCGCCAGCAGCCAAGATGAATACTTCACAGATACGCAGTATTTT. Translation: CASSQDEYFTDTQYF.